These T cell receptor beta chains were read from a single sample in a study of T cells in tuberculosis. Measured with immunoSEQ multiplex PCR; TCRdb has only the in-frame clones, and not every one. The sample has around 40,000 clones, roughly 94% seen once; the top ten hold 3.5% to 5%. This sample comprised PBMCs, obtained at tuberculosis diagnosis. The source of these receptors is an adult with tuberculosis. CDR3s include the opening cysteine and the closing phenylalanine or tryptophan. D genes are given only for firm matches. Clone size is stated in some rows and not others, as once, few, many or a class when expanded.

.	.	TRBV12-5	TRBJ2-7	TGTGCTAGTGGTTCCCCGAGGTTCCCCTACGAGCAGTACTTC	CASGSPRFPYEQYF
TRBD1	.	TRBV2	TRBJ2-7	TGTGCCAGCAGAGGGGGACAGAGCTACGAGCAGTACTTC	CASRGGQSYEQYF
.	.	TRBV25-1	TRBJ1-1	TGTGCCACCCAGGGGACGAACACTGAAGCTTTCTTT	CATQGTNTEAFF
TRBD1	.	TRBV6-1	TRBJ1-1	TGTGCCAGCAGTACGACAGGGGACGGCGGAGCTTTCTTT	CASSTTGDGGAFF
TRBD2	.	TRBV7-6	TRBJ2-1	TGTGCCAGCAGCTTCCAAAGCGGGGGGGCGGTTGAGCAGTTCTTC	CASSFQSGGAVEQFF
TRBD1	.	TRBV15	TRBJ2-1	TGTGCCACCAGCAGGGACAGGAGCTCCTACAATGAGCAGTTCTTC	CATSRDRSSYNEQFF
TRBD2	.	TRBV9	TRBJ2-1	TGTGCCAGCAGCGCCGGATACGGGGGGGCCGGCTACAATGAGCAGTTCTTC	CASSAGYGGAGYNEQFF
TRBD2	.	TRBV6-4	TRBJ2-1	TGTGCCAGCAGTGAGCGGGGGGGCTCCTACAATGAGCAGTTCTTC	CASSERGGSYNEQFF
.	.	TRBV13	TRBJ2-2	TGTGCCAGCAGCTCCTACACCGGGGAGCTGTTTTTT	CASSSYTGELFF
TRBD2	.	TRBV7-9	TRBJ2-2	TGTGCCAGCAGCTCGGCGGGGGGCCAGTCCGGGGAGCTGTTTTTT	CASSSAGGQSGELFF
TRBD1	.	TRBV4-3	TRBJ1-5	TGCGCCAGCAGCCATGACAGGGGGAGCAATCAGCCCCAGCATTTT	CASSHDRGSNQPQHF
TRBD1	.	TRBV6-6	TRBJ2-7	TGTGCCAGCAGACTGACAGGGCTCACCTACGAGCAGTACTTC	CASRLTGLTYEQYF
TRBD2	.	TRBV9	TRBJ2-1	TGTGCCAGCAGCGCCCGGGGGGGAAGCAGCGGTGAGCAGTTCTTC	CASSARGGSSGEQFF
TRBD1	.	TRBV19	TRBJ1-5	TGTGCCAGTAGTCCATTACCGGGACAGCACAATCAGCCCCAGCATTTT	CASSPLPGQHNQPQHF
.	.	TRBV5-1	TRBJ2-7	TGCGCCAGCAGCATACAGGGCGACGAGCAGTACTTC	CASSIQGDEQYF
TRBD1	.	TRBV7-3	TRBJ2-1	TGTGCCAGCAGCCGAGGGACAGGGGGCAATGAGCAGTTCTTC	CASSRGTGGNEQFF
.	.	TRBV5-5	TRBJ2-3	TGTGCCAGCAGCTTGGAACTTAGCTGGGGCACAGATACGCAGTATTTT	CASSLELSWGTDTQYF
TRBD1	.	TRBV14	TRBJ2-1	TGTGCCAGCAGCCAAGATAGGGCAGGGGGCTACAATGAGCAGTTCTTC	CASSQDRAGGYNEQFF
TRBD2	.	TRBV13	TRBJ2-7	TGTGCCAGCAGCGGCCTACGGGGGGCCTACGAGCAGTACTTC	CASSGLRGAYEQYF
.	once	TRBV4-1	TRBJ2-5	TGCGCCAGCAGCCAAGTCGGTCGGTTTGTGTTAGGGGGTGCAAAGACCCAGTACTTC	CASSQVGRFVLGGAKTQYF
TRBD1	.	TRBV5-6	TRBJ1-5	TGTGCCAGTAGAAGACAGGGGGATAGCAATCAGCCCCAGCATTTT	CASRRQGDSNQPQHF
.	.	TRBV4-3	TRBJ1-3	TGCGCCAGCAGCCTCAGCGGGGGTTCTGGAAACACCATATATTTT	CASSLSGGSGNTIYF
TRBD1	few	TRBV5-1	TRBJ1-6	TGCGCCAGCAGCTCGGCGACAGGGGACGGGTCACCCCTCCACTTT	CASSSATGDGSPLHF
TRBD1	.	TRBV5-1	TRBJ1-2	TGCGCCAGCAGTATGGAAGGGACAGCGCACTATGGCTACACCTTC	CASSMEGTAHYGYTF